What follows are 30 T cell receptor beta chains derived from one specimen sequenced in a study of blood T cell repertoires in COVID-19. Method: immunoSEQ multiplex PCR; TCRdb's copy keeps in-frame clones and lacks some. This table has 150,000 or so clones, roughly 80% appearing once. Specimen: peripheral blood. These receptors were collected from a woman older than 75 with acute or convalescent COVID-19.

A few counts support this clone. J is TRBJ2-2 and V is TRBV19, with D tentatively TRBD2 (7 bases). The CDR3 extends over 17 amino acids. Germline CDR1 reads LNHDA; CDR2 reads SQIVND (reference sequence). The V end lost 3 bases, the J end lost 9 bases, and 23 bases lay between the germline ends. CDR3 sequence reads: CASSMRGGGLSSRELFF. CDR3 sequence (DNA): TGTGCCAGTAGTATGCGAGGGGGGGGCTTGTCCTCCAGGGAGCTGTTTTTT.

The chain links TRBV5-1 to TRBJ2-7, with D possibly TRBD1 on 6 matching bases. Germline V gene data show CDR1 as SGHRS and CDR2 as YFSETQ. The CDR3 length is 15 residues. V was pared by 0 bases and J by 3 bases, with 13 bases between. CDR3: CASSLEVTGFYEQYF. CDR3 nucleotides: TGCGCCAGCAGCTTGGAGGTGACAGGATTCTACGAGCAGTACTTC.

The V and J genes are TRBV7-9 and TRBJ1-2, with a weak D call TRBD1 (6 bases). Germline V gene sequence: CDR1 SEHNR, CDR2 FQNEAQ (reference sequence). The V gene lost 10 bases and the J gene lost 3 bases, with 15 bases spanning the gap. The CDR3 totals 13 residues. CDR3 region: CATGQLRHYGYTF. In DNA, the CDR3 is TGTGCCACCGGACAGCTGCGCCACTATGGCTACACCTTC.

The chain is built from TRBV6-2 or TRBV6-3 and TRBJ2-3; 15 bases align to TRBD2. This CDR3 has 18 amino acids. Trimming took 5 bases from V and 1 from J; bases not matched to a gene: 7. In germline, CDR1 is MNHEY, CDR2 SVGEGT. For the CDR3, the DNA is TGTGCCAGCAGTACGCCGGGACTAGCGGGGGGTCGCACAGATACGCAGTATTTT. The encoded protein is CASSTPGLAGGRTDTQYF.

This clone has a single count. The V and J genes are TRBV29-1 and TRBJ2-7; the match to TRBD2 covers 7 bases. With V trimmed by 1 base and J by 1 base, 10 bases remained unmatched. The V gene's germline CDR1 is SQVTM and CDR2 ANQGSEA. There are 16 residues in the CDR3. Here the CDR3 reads CSVEGGRGTISYEQYF. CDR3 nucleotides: TGCAGCGTTGAAGGGGGTCGCGGGACTATATCCTACGAGCAGTACTTC.

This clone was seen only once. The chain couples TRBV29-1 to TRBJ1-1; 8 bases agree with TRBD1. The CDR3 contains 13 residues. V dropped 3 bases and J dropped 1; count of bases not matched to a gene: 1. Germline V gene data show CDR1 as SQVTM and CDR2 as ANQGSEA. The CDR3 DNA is TGCAGCGTTGAGGACAGGGCGAACACTGAAGCTTTCTTT. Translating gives CSVEDRANTEAFF.

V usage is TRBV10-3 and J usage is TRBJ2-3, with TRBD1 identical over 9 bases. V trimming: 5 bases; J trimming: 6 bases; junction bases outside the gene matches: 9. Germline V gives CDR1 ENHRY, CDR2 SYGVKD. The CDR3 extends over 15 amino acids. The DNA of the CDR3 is TGTGCCATCAGTCCCGGGACAGGGATTCGGGATACGCAGTATTTT. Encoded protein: CAISPGTGIRDTQYF.

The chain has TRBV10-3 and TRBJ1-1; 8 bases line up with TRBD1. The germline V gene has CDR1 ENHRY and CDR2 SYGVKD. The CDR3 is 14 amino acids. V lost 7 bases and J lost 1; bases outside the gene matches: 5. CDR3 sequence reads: CAITSDRANTEAFF. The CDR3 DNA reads TGTGCCATCACCTCGGACAGGGCGAACACTGAAGCTTTCTTT.

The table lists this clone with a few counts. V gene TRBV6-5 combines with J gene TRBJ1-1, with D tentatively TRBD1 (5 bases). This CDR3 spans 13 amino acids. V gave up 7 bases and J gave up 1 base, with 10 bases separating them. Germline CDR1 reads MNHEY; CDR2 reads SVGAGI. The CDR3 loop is CASKGPRNTEAFF. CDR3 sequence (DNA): TGTGCCAGCAAGGGGCCGCGGAACACTGAAGCTTTCTTT.

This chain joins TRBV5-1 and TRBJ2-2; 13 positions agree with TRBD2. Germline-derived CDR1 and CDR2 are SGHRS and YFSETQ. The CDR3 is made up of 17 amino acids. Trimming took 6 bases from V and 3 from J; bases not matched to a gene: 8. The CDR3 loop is CASTRTSGGSYTGELFF. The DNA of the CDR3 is TGCGCCAGCACCCGGACTAGCGGGGGAAGCTACACCGGGGAGCTGTTTTTT.

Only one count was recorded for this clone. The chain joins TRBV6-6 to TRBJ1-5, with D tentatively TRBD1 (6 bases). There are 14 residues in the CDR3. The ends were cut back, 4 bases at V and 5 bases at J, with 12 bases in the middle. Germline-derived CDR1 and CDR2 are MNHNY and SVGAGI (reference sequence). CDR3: CASSSTSGDQPQHF. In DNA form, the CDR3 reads TGTGCCAGCAGTTCTACGTCAGGGGATCAGCCCCAGCATTTT.

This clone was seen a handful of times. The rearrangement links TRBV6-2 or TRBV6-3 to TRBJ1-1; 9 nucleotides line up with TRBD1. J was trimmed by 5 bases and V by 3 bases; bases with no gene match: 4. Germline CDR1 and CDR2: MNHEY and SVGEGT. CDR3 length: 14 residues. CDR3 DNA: TGTGCCAGCAGTTATGACAGGGGGAGGACTGAAGCTTTCTTT. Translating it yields CASSYDRGRTEAFF.

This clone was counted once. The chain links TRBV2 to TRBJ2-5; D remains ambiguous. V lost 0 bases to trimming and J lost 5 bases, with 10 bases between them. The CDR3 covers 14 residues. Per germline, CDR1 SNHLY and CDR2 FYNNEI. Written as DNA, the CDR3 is TGTGCCAGCAGTGAAGCCTACTTACTTGAGACCCAGTACTTC. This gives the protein CASSEAYLLETQYF.

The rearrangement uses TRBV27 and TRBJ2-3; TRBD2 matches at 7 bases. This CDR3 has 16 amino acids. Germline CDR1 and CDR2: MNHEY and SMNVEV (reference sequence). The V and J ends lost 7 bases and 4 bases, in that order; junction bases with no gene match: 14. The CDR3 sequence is CASKPLGREIPDTQYF. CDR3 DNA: TGTGCCAGCAAACCGCTAGGGCGGGAGATTCCAGATACGCAGTATTTT.

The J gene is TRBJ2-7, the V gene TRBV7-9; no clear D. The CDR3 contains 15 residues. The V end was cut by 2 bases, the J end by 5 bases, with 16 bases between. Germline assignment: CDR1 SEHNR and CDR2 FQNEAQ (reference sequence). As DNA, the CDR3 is TGTGCCAGCAGCTTATTCCCGGGTCCAGAAGACGAGCAGTACTTC. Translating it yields CASSLFPGPEDEQYF.

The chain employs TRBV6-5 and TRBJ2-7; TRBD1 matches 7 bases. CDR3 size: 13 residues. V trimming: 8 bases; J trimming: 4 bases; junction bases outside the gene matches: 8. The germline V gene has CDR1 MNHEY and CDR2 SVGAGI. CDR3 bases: TGTGCCAGCGGGGCTGGGACAGAGTACGAGCAGTACTTC. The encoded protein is CASGAGTEYEQYF.

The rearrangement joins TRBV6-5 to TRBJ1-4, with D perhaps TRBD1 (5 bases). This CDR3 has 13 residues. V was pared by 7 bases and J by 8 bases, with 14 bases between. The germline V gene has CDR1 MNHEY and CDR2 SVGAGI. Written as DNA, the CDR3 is TGTGCCAGCAACAGGATTTCGGACGAAAAACTGTTTTTT. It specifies CASNRISDEKLFF.

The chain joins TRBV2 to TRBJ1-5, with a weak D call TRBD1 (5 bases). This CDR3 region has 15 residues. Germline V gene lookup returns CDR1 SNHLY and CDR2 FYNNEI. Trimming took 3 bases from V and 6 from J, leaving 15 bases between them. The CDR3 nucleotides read TGTGCCAGCAGTGACTTTCAGGGTCTGGGTCAGCCCCAGCATTTT. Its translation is CASSDFQGLGQPQHF. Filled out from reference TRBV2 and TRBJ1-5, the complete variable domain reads EPEVTQTPSHQVTQMGQEVILRCVPISNHLYFYWYRQILGQKVEFLVSFYNNEISEKSEIFDDQFSVERPDGSNFTLKIRSTKLEDSAMYFCASSDFQGLGQPQHFGDGTRLSIL.

This CDR3 reads CASSFQGVQETQYF. The CDR3 bases are TGCGCCAGCAGCTTTCAAGGGGTCCAAGAGACCCAGTACTTC. This rearrangement joins TRBV5-1 to TRBJ2-5; tentative D call: TRBD1 (5 bases). The CDR3 is 14 amino acids. Germline V gene sequence: CDR1 SGHRS, CDR2 YFSETQ. The germline V and J ends were trimmed by 2 bases and 1 base, with 9 bases remaining between them.

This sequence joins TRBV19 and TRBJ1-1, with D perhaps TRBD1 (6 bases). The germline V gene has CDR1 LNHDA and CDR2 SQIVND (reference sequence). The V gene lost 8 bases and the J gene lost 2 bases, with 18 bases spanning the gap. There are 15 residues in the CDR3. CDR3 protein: CASLPLTGINTEAFF. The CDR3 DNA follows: TGTGCCAGTTTGCCACTTACAGGGATCAACACTGAAGCTTTCTTT.

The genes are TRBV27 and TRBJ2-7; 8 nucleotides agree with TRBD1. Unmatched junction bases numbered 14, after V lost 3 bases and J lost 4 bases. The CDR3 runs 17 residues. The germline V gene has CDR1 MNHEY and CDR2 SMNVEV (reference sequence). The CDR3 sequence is CASSFSRDRIIPYEQYF. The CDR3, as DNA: TGTGCCAGCAGTTTCTCTCGGGACAGGATCATCCCTTACGAGCAGTACTTC.

CDR3 in amino acids: CASSLAGHSQETQYF. The DNA of the CDR3 is TGCGCCAGCAGCTTAGCGGGACACTCCCAAGAGACCCAGTACTTC. V usage is TRBV5-1 and J usage is TRBJ2-5; tentative D call: TRBD2 (7 bases). This CDR3 comprises 15 residues. Trimming removed 2 bases at V and 1 base at J, with 12 bases between. Germline V lookup: CDR1 SGHRS, CDR2 YFSETQ.

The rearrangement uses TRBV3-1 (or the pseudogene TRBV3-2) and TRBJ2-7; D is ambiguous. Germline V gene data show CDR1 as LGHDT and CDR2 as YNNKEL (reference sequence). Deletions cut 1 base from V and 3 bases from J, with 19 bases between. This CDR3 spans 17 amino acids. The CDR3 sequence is CASSQAPLVRSRYEQYF. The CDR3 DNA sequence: TGTGCCAGCAGCCAAGCCCCCCTAGTACGGTCCCGCTACGAGCAGTACTTC.

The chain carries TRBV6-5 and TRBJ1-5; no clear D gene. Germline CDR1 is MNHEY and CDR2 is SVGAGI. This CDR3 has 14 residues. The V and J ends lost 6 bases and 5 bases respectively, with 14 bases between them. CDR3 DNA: TGTGCCAGCAGGGAGCTCGGGCGGGATCAGCCCCAGCATTTT. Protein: CASRELGRDQPQHF.

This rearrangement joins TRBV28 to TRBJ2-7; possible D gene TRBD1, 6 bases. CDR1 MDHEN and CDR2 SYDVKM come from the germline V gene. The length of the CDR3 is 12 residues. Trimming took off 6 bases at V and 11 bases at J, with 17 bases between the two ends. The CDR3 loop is CASSQGNRVKYF. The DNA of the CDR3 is TGTGCCAGCAGCCAGGGGAACAGGGTAAAGTACTTC. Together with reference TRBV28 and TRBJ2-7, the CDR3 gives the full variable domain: DVKVTQSSRYLVKRTGEKVFLECVQDMDHENMFWYRQDPGLGLRLIYFSYDVKMKEKGDIPEGYSVSREKKERFSLILESASTNQTSMYLCASSQGNRVKYFGPGTRLTVT.

The chain's CDR3 is CAWKQGGNSPLHF. The CDR3 nucleotides read TGTGCCTGGAAACAGGGCGGTAATTCACCCCTCCACTTT. The rearrangement joins TRBV30 to TRBJ1-6; tentative D call: TRBD1 (6 bases). Trimming stripped 4 bases from V and 6 bases from J, with 10 bases between. The germline V gene encodes CDR1 GTSNPN and CDR2 SVGIG (reference sequence). The CDR3 has 13 residues.

The CDR3 nucleotides are TGTGCCAGCAGCCCCCCAGGAGGCACCGGGGAGCTGTTTTTT. Amino acids: CASSPPGGTGELFF. The rearrangement links TRBV7-3 to TRBJ2-2, with TRBD2 as a possible D gene (5 bases). This CDR3 contains 14 residues. Germline CDR1 and CDR2: SGHTA and FQGTGA. V was trimmed by 5 bases and J by 4 bases, leaving 11 bases between them.

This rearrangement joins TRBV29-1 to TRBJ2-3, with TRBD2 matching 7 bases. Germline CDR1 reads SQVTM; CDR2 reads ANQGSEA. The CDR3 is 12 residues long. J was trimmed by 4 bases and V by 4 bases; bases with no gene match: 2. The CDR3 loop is CSVATSADTQYF. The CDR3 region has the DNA TGCAGCGTTGCTACTAGCGCAGATACGCAGTATTTT.

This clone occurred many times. This chain's CDR3 is CASTRAGGYNEQFF. CDR3 sequence (DNA): TGTGCCAGCACCAGGGCAGGGGGCTACAATGAGCAGTTCTTC. The chain has TRBV27 and TRBJ2-1; TRBD1 agrees at 7 bases. Per germline, CDR1 MNHEY and CDR2 SMNVEV (reference sequence). The CDR3 loop spans 14 amino acids. V lost 7 bases and J lost 3; bases outside the gene matches: 6.

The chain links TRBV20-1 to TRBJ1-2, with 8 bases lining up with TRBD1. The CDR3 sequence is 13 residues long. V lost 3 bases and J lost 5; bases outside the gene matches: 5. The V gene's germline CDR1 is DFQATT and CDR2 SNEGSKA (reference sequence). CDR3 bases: TGCAGTGCTAGTGGGACAGGTGTTTATGGCTACACCTTC. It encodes CSASGTGVYGYTF.